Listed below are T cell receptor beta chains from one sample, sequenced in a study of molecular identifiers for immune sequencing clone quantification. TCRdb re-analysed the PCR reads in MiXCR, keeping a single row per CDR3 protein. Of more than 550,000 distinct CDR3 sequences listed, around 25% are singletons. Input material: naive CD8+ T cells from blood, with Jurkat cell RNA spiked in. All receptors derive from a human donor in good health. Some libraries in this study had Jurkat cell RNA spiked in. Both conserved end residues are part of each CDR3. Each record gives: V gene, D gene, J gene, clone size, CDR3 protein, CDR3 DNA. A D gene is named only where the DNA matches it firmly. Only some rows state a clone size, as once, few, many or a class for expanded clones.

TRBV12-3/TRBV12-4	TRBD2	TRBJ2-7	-	CASSLDSGGFYEQYF	TGTGCCAGCAGTTTAGATAGCGGGGGTTTCTACGAGCAGTACTTC
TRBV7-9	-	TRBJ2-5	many	CASSYVLQETQYF	TGTGCCAGCAGCTATGTCCTCCAAGAGACCCAGTACTTC
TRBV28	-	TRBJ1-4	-	CASMIVANEKVFF	TGTGCCAGCATGATCGTTGCCAATGAAAAAGTGTTTTTT
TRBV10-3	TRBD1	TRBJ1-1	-	CAISDDRGLSEAFF	TGTGCCATCAGTGACGACAGGGGGCTTAGTGAAGCTTTCTTT
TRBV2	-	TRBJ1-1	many	CASSEGRVLNTEAFF	TGTGCCAGCAGTGAAGGGAGGGTGCTGAACACTGAAGCTTTCTTT
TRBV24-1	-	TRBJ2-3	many	CATSTGRTDTQYF	TGTGCCACCTCGACAGGTCGCACAGATACGCAGTATTTT
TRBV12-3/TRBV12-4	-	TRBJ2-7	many	CASSPDSPEQYF	TGTGCCAGCAGCCCGGACTCACCCGAGCAGTACTTC
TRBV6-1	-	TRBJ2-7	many	CASSDPDSYSYEQYF	TGTGCCAGCAGTGACCCGGACAGTTACTCCTACGAGCAGTACTTC
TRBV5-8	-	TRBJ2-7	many	CASSLSRGSPEQYF	TGTGCCAGCAGCTTAAGTAGAGGGAGTCCCGAGCAGTACTTC
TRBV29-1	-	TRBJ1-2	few	CSVDRRANCGYTF	TGCAGCGTTGACAGAAGAGCTAACTGTGGCTACACCTTC
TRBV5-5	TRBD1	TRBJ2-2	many	CASSPPDRANTGELFF	TGTGCCAGCAGTCCACCGGACAGGGCGAACACCGGGGAGCTGTTTTTT
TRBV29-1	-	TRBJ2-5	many	CSVEGMGETQYF	TGCAGCGTTGAAGGGATGGGAGAGACCCAGTACTTC
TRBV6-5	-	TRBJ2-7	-	CASSYSSSSYVQYF	TGTGCCAGCAGTTACTCTTCCAGCTCCTACGTGCAGTACTTC
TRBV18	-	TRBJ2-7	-	CASSPGDTVSYEQYF	TGTGCCAGCTCACCAGGGGACACCGTCTCCTACGAGCAGTACTTC
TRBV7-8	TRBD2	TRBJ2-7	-	CASSLGYSGGVSGEQYF	TGTGCCAGCAGCTTAGGTTACAGCGGGGGGGTCTCGGGCGAGCAGTACTTC
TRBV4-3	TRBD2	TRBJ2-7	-	CASSQGSGGPGVEQYF	TGCGCCAGCAGCCAAGGTAGCGGGGGTCCCGGGGTAGAGCAGTACTTC
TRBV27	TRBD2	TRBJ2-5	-	CASSRSTSGYQETQYF	TGTGCCAGCAGCCGGTCGACTAGCGGGTACCAAGAGACCCAGTACTTC
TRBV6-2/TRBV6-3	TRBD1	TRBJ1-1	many	CASSYSKGQGRAEAFF	TGTGCCAGCAGTTACTCAAAGGGACAGGGCAGGGCTGAAGCTTTCTTT
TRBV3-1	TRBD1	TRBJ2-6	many	CASSPRQGAIGANVLTF	TGTGCCAGCAGCCCACGACAGGGGGCTATAGGGGCCAACGTCCTGACTTTC
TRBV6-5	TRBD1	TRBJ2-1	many	CASSPSQGSHEQFF	TGTGCCAGCAGTCCATCACAGGGGTCCCATGAGCAGTTCTTC
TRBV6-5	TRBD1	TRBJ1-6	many	CASTLYRGNSPLHF	TGTGCCAGCACCTTATACAGGGGCAATTCACCCCTCCACTTT
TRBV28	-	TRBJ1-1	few	CATASGFTEAFF	TGTGCCACCGCCTCAGGGTTTACTGAAGCTTTCTTT
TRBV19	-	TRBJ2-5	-	CASSPGAGQYF	TGTGCCAGTAGCCCGGGGGCGGGGCAGTACTTC
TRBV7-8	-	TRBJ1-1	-	CASSLGVGDEAFF	TGTGCCAGCAGCTTAGGGGTAGGGGATGAAGCTTTCTTT
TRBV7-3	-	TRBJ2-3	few	CASSPTSGGGDTQYF	TGTGCCAGCAGCCCGACTTCTGGGGGAGGAGATACGCAGTATTTT
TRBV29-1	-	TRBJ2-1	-	CSVVPYSYNEQFF	TGCAGCGTTGTTCCCTACTCCTACAATGAGCAGTTCTTC
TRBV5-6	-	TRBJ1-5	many	CASSLASSDQPQHF	TGTGCCAGCAGCTTGGCCTCCAGTGATCAGCCCCAGCATTTT
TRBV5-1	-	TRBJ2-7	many	CASSLAVLQSYEQYF	TGCGCCAGCAGCTTGGCCGTGCTCCAATCCTACGAGCAGTACTTC
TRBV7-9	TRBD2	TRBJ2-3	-	CASGPTGGVGTDTQYF	TGTGCCAGCGGTCCGACGGGGGGTGTCGGCACAGATACGCAGTATTTT
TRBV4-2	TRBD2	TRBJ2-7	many	CASSQAETGTSGYEQYF	TGTGCCAGCAGCCAAGCAGAGACCGGGACTAGCGGGTACGAGCAGTACTTC
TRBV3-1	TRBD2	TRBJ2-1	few	CASSQGTSGGRYEQFF	TGTGCCAGCAGCCAAGGGACTAGCGGGGGCCGGTACGAGCAGTTCTTC